This TCR beta chain came from a study of blood T cell repertoires in COVID-19. The overall study: Specimens from acute and convalescent COVID-19 originated in the United States, Italy and Spain.

CDR1 and CDR2 from the germline V gene are SEHNR and FQNEAQ (reference sequence). This CDR3 is built from 15 residues. V lost 6 bases and J lost 7; bases outside the gene matches: 11. As originally analysed: Amplification of reference gene primers was used by the study to estimate nucleated cell counts. Method: immunoSEQ multiplex PCR; TCRdb's copy keeps in-frame clones and lacks some. V and J calls plus clone size are reproduced from that table; the DNA served to infer D and trimming. Of approximately 76,000 clones detected, around four fifths appear once; the ten largest clones hold 30% to 45%. V and J are TRBV7-9 and TRBJ2-2, with 7 bases fitting TRBD1. The clonotype was recovered from a man aged 80 or over with active or convalescent COVID-19. Sequencing was performed on peripheral blood. For the CDR3, the DNA is TGTGCCAGCAGAATTGACAGGGCGGTACGCGGGGAGCTGTTTTTT. Protein sequence: CASRIDRAVRGELFF.